Listed below are T cell receptor beta chains from one sample, sequenced in a study of shared clonotypes between healthy human individuals. The method was immunoSEQ multiplex PCR; TCRdb's version includes in-frame clones alone and lacks a portion of them. The sample consists of about 380,000 clones, about 96% of them appearing once. The sequencing sample was made of memory CD8+ T cells sorted from blood. These receptor sequences come from a man aged 25-45 years in good health. The CDR3 runs from the conserved cysteine through the conserved F or W. Fields, in order: J gene, CDR3 length, clone size, V gene, D gene, CDR3 DNA, CDR3 protein. D genes are given only for firm matches. Only part of the rows carry a size: once, few, many, or a class if the clone is expanded.

J: TRBJ1-2
length: 11
size: .
V: TRBV14
D: .
DNA: TGTGCCAGCAGCCAAGGGGGGGGCTACACCTTC
CDR3: CASSQGGGYTF

J: TRBJ1-4
length: 14
size: .
V: TRBV14
D: .
DNA: TGTGCCAGCAGCCAACGAGCAACTAATGAAAAACTGTTTTTT
CDR3: CASSQRATNEKLFF

J: TRBJ2-7
length: 12
size: .
V: TRBV7-9
D: TRBD1
DNA: TGTGCCAGCAGCACAGGGGGCTACGAGCAGTACTTC
CDR3: CASSTGGYEQYF

J: TRBJ2-3
length: 14
size: .
V: TRBV5-1
D: .
DNA: TGCGCCAGCAGCTTGGCCAGGGGCGCAGATACGCAGTATTTT
CDR3: CASSLARGADTQYF

J: TRBJ2-6
length: 17
size: .
V: TRBV5-4
D: .
DNA: TGTGCCAGCAGCCTCCGGAAGGGGAACTCTGGGGCCAACGTCCTGACTTTC
CDR3: CASSLRKGNSGANVLTF

J: TRBJ2-3
length: 11
size: .
V: TRBV6-1
D: .
DNA: TGTGCCAGCACCAAAGGAGGTACGCAGTATTTT
CDR3: CASTKGGTQYF

J: TRBJ2-7
length: 11
size: .
V: TRBV10-3
D: .
DNA: TGTGCCTCCTCGAGGGGGGACGAGCAGTACTTC
CDR3: CASSRGDEQYF

J: TRBJ1-5
length: 16
size: once
V: TRBV27
D: .
DNA: TGTGCCAGCACTCCCCCAACGGACAGTACTAATCAGCCCCAGCATTTT
CDR3: CASTPPTDSTNQPQHF

J: TRBJ2-5
length: 16
size: .
V: TRBV6-6
D: TRBD2
DNA: TGTGCCAGCAGTTACTACCCTAGCGGGGCTCAAGAGACCCAGTACTTC
CDR3: CASSYYPSGAQETQYF

J: TRBJ2-7
length: 18
size: .
V: TRBV28
D: TRBD1
DNA: TGTGCCAGCAGTTCCTCGACAGGGTGGGGCTCTCGTTCCTACGAGCAGTACTTC
CDR3: CASSSSTGWGSRSYEQYF

J: TRBJ2-7
length: 9
size: .
V: TRBV6-1
D: .
DNA: TGTGCCATCTCCTACGAGCAGTACTTC
CDR3: CAISYEQYF